These 29 T cell receptor beta chains were sequenced from one sample in a study of cytomegalovirus exposure and HLA in healthy donors. PCR employed 60 Vbeta and 13 Jbeta primers. Here immunoSEQ multiplex PCR was the method, and the copy in TCRdb shows in-frame clones only, minus some. The sample lists around 200,000 clones; 60% to 80% were seen once. Sample: PBMCs. All receptors derive from a woman aged 18-30 years in good health and CMV-seronegative.

This clone was counted only a few times. The CDR3 coding sequence is TGTGCCAGCAGTTACGCCGAGTCCGGGGAGCTGTTTTTT. Its translation: CASSYAESGELFF. The chain has TRBV6-5 and TRBJ2-2, with no clear D. Germline V lookup: CDR1 MNHEY, CDR2 SVGAGI. The CDR3 runs 13 residues. The germline V and J ends were trimmed by 2 bases and 6 bases, with 7 bases remaining between them.

This sequence joins TRBV19 and TRBJ1-1; D uncertain. The V gene lost 7 bases and the J gene lost 0 bases, with 12 bases spanning the gap. The CDR3 runs 14 residues. Germline V gene data show CDR1 as LNHDA and CDR2 as SQIVND (reference sequence). The CDR3 DNA reads TGTGCCAGTAATTGGCGGCAGCTGAACACTGAAGCTTTCTTT. Its translation: CASNWRQLNTEAFF.

The chain combines TRBV29-1 with TRBJ2-7; no reliable D call. In germline, CDR1 is SQVTM, CDR2 ANQGSEA. The CDR3 is made up of 12 amino acids. V lost 1 base to trimming and J lost 2 bases, with 6 bases between them. CDR3 nucleotide sequence: TGCAGCGTTGAAGGGGCCACCTACGAGCAGTACTTC. Residues: CSVEGATYEQYF.

The rearrangement joins TRBV19 to TRBJ1-1; D is unclear. Trimming stripped 3 bases from V and 6 bases from J, with 8 bases between. The CDR3 loop spans 12 amino acids. Per germline, CDR1 LNHDA and CDR2 SQIVND (reference sequence). CDR3 in amino acids: CASSMIQSEAFF. CDR3 coding DNA: TGTGCCAGTAGTATGATCCAGTCTGAAGCTTTCTTT.

The genes are TRBV11-2 and TRBJ1-6, with D perhaps TRBD1 (6 bases). This CDR3 region has 17 residues. The V gene's germline CDR1 is SGHAT and CDR2 FQNNGV. Trimming pared 7 bases from V and 6 bases from J, leaving 22 bases between. The CDR3 DNA is TGTGCCAGCACCCAGTCGGGGGGGCCTTCGCTTAATTCACCCCTCCACTTT. Its protein is CASTQSGGPSLNSPLHF.

The rearrangement links TRBV6-1 to TRBJ1-2; D is ambiguous. Trimming removed 1 base at V and 6 bases at J, with 9 bases between. The CDR3 covers 13 residues. Looked up from germline, CDR1 is MNHNS and CDR2 is SASEGT. This chain's CDR3 is CASSEDRHHGYTF. The DNA of the CDR3 is TGTGCCAGCAGTGAAGACAGACACCATGGCTACACCTTC.

The J gene is TRBJ1-1, the V gene TRBV5-8; D is unresolved. The V end was cut by 0 bases, the J end by 5 bases, with 8 bases between. The CDR3 runs 13 residues. Germline CDR1 is SGHTS and CDR2 is YDEGEE. CDR3 amino acids: CASSLVRRTEAFF. DNA of the CDR3: TGTGCCAGCAGCTTGGTGCGGAGGACTGAAGCTTTCTTT. Full variable domain (rest looked up from reference TRBV5-8 and TRBJ1-1): EAGVTQSPTHLIKTRGQQATLRCSPISGHTSVYWYQQALGLGLQFLLWYDEGEERNRGNFPPRFSGRQFPNYSSELNVNALELEDSALYLCASSLVRRTEAFFGQGTRLTVV.

The chain couples TRBV29-1 to TRBJ1-1; 7 nucleotides agree with TRBD1. Trimming at V came to 1 base and at J to 6 bases, leaving 23 bases not matched to a gene. The length of the CDR3 is 19 residues. Looked up from germline, CDR1 is SQVTM and CDR2 is ANQGSEA. CDR3 coding DNA: TGCAGCGTTGAAGGGGGATTTTCGGAGGGGGCGGCGGGTAAATCTGAAGCTTTCTTT. It specifies CSVEGGFSEGAAGKSEAFF.

The chain uses TRBV30 and TRBJ1-2; 8 nucleotides match TRBD1. Germline assignment: CDR1 GTSNPN and CDR2 SVGIG (reference sequence). The CDR3 runs 13 residues. J gave up 4 bases and V 5 bases, and 6 bases lay outside the gene matches. The CDR3, as DNA: TGTGCCTGGGGGGACAGGCGCCTCTATGGCTACACCTTC. Translated, it gives CAWGDRRLYGYTF.

The rearrangement links TRBV27 to TRBJ1-1, with 9 bases lining up with TRBD1. Looked up from germline, CDR1 is MNHEY and CDR2 is SMNVEV (reference sequence). The ends lost 5 bases at V and 0 bases at J; junction bases unmatched: 10. The CDR3 sequence is 17 residues long. In DNA form, the CDR3 reads TGTGCCAGCAGTCCGTGGACAGGGGCTCAAATGAACACTGAAGCTTTCTTT. It specifies CASSPWTGAQMNTEAFF.

The chain uses TRBV6-1 and TRBJ1-5; the D gene is possibly TRBD1 (6 bases). Germline lookup yields CDR1 MNHNS and CDR2 SASEGT. V was clipped by 8 bases and J by 6 bases, with 17 bases between them. The CDR3 consists of 14 residues. The CDR3 here is CASFPGQLRQPQHF. The CDR3 nucleotides are TGTGCCAGCTTTCCGGGACAATTACGTCAGCCCCAGCATTTT.

This rearrangement joins TRBV27 to TRBJ2-7; 8 positions match TRBD1. The CDR3 has 14 residues. V shed 10 bases and J 0 bases; nucleotides not matched to a gene: 8. CDR1 is MNHEY, CDR2 SMNVEV, per germline (reference sequence). The CDR3 bases are TGTGCCACCCACCCCGGGACAGGCTCCTACGAGCAGTACTTC. Residues: CATHPGTGSYEQYF.

The chain joins TRBV7-3 to TRBJ1-1; tentatively, D is TRBD1 (5 bases). The CDR3 consists of 14 residues. Trimming removed 0 bases from V and 4 bases from J, with 9 bases in between. Germline lookup yields CDR1 SGHTA and CDR2 FQGTGA. The CDR3 spells CASSLTGVGTEAFF. CDR3 bases: TGTGCCAGCAGCTTAACAGGGGTGGGCACTGAAGCTTTCTTT.

The V and J genes are TRBV6-1 and TRBJ1-3; D is uncertain. The CDR3 runs to 15 residues. V lost 1 base and J lost 0, with 7 bases in between. CDR1 MNHNS and CDR2 SASEGT come from the germline V gene. This chain's CDR3 is CASSEVGVSGNTIYF. CDR3 coding DNA: TGTGCCAGCAGTGAAGTTGGAGTCTCTGGAAACACCATATATTTT.

With regard to this clone: The identical CDR3 is also encoded by other nucleotide sequences in the sample. The chain is built from TRBV14 and TRBJ2-7; 7 bases are shared with TRBD1. Germline values: CDR1 SGHDN, CDR2 FVKESK. This CDR3 has 13 amino acids. V gave up 1 base and J gave up 3 bases; unmatched junction bases: 0. This CDR3 reads CASSQGQGYEQYF. The CDR3 coding sequence is TGTGCCAGCAGCCAAGGACAGGGCTACGAGCAGTACTTC. Full variable domain (missing parts from reference TRBV14 and TRBJ2-7): EAGVTQFPSHSVIEKGQTVTLRCDPISGHDNLYWYRRVMGKEIKFLLHFVKESKQDESGMPNNRFLAERTGGTYSTLKVQPAELEDSGVYFCASSQGQGYEQYFGPGTRLTVT.

This clone was counted a single time. This chain uses TRBV28 with TRBJ2-3, with 11 bases matching TRBD2. Germline CDR1 MDHEN, CDR2 SYDVKM. With 5 bases clipped from V and 4 bases from J, the junction kept 2 bases outside the gene matches. The CDR3 covers 14 residues. The CDR3 is CASSELAGADTQYF. DNA for the CDR3: TGTGCCAGCAGTGAACTAGCGGGGGCAGATACGCAGTATTTT.

This clone was observed a handful of times. The chain carries TRBV12-2 and TRBJ2-1; the table calls TRBD2, which could not be checked here. TRBV12-2 represents a pseudogene. The CDR3 extends over 11 amino acids. The CDR3 spells CASRLATTRFF. The CDR3, as DNA: TGTGCAAGTCGCTTAGCAACTACGCGGTTCTTC.

This chain connects TRBV5-1 to TRBJ1-2; D might be TRBD1 (6 bases). Germline CDR1 is SGHRS and CDR2 is YFSETQ. There are 17 residues in the CDR3. Trimming shortened V by 4 bases and J by 1 base, and 20 bases separated the two germline ends. The CDR3 reads CASSHEGGGEVNYGYTF. As DNA, the CDR3 is TGCGCCAGCAGCCATGAGGGGGGGGGAGAAGTTAACTATGGCTACACCTTC.

The rearrangement uses TRBV19 and TRBJ2-7; 15 bases align to TRBD2. V lost 6 bases to trimming and J lost 5 bases; unmatched junction nucleotides: 8. The CDR3 is 16 amino acids. Germline loops: CDR1 LNHDA, CDR2 SQIVND (reference sequence). In nucleotides, the CDR3 is TGTGCCAGTAGCTCCGGACTAGCGGGGGGGCCCGACGAGCAGTACTTC. Protein sequence: CASSSGLAGGPDEQYF.

This clone came up once. This sequence joins TRBV19 and TRBJ2-7; D gene ambiguous. V was pared by 3 bases and J by 5 bases, with 11 bases between. Per the germline V gene, CDR1 is LNHDA and CDR2 is SQIVND (reference sequence). The CDR3 is made up of 13 amino acids. The CDR3 DNA follows: TGTGCCAGTAGTATCCGACTGGCTAACGAGCAGTACTTC. Its protein is CASSIRLANEQYF.

J is TRBJ1-4 and V is TRBV28, with D possibly being TRBD1 (6 bases). Germline CDR1 and CDR2: MDHEN and SYDVKM. The ends were cut back, 4 bases at V and 5 bases at J, with 11 bases in the middle. The CDR3 extends over 14 amino acids. CDR3 protein: CASSWDIENEKLFF. The CDR3 DNA is TGTGCCAGCAGTTGGGACATCGAGAATGAAAAACTGTTTTTT.

This clone was seen a single time. The genes are TRBV9 and TRBJ2-7; 7 bases are a match to TRBD1. V lost 2 bases and J lost 4; bases outside the gene matches: 9. The CDR3 loop spans 15 amino acids. The germline V gene encodes CDR1 SGDLS and CDR2 YYNGEE. CDR3 sequence (DNA): TGTGCCAGCAGCGTTTTTAGGACAGGATCGTACGAGCAGTACTTC. It yields the protein CASSVFRTGSYEQYF.

V gene TRBV7-2 combines with J gene TRBJ1-4; D may be TRBD1 (5 bases). The CDR3 sequence is 13 residues long. V was pared by 6 bases and J by 6 bases, with 11 bases between. Germline CDR1 and CDR2: SGHTA and FQGNSA. The CDR3 DNA reads TGTGCCAGCAGTTCCACCAGGGATGAAAAACTGTTTTTT. Residues: CASSSTRDEKLFF.

The chain carries TRBV11-2 and TRBJ2-7; D unresolved. There are 11 residues in the CDR3. The germline V and J ends were trimmed by 5 bases and 3 bases, with 5 bases remaining between them. Germline V CDR1 and CDR2: SGHAT, FQNNGV. Here the CDR3 DNA reads TGTGCCAGCAGCCGACACTACGAGCAGTACTTC. Translated, it gives CASSRHYEQYF.

The CDR3 DNA sequence: TGTGCCAGCAGTATACAGGGAGACCTCCACTTT. This encodes CASSIQGDLHF. The rearrangement links TRBV6-1 to TRBJ1-6, with D perhaps matching TRBD1 (6 bases). Trimming took off 5 bases at V and 15 bases at J, with 11 bases between the two ends. Germline CDR1 is MNHNS and CDR2 is SASEGT. The CDR3 is made up of 11 amino acids.

This sequence joins TRBV5-8 and TRBJ2-5; 10 bases fit TRBD1. CDR1 and CDR2 from the germline V gene are SGHTS and YDEGEE. Trimming at V came to 4 bases and at J to 5 bases, leaving 14 bases not matched to a gene. The CDR3 has 17 residues. The CDR3 loop reads CASSEGQKGQGDETQYF. CDR3 nucleotides: TGTGCCAGCAGCGAAGGCCAAAAAGGACAGGGGGACGAGACCCAGTACTTC.

As DNA, the CDR3 is TGCGCCAGCAGCCAAGAACGCAGGGGGTACACCGGGGAGCTGTTTTTT. Its translation: CASSQERRGYTGELFF. This chain joins TRBV4-3 and TRBJ2-2, with TRBD1 identical over 7 bases. J was trimmed by 3 bases and V by 0 bases; bases with no gene match: 4. Looked up from germline, CDR1 is LGHNA and CDR2 is YSLEER. The length of the CDR3 is 16 residues.

The chain couples TRBV19 to TRBJ2-2, with TRBD2 matching over 9 bases. This CDR3 region has 15 residues. Germline-derived CDR1 and CDR2 are LNHDA and SQIVND (reference sequence). Unmatched junction bases numbered 7, after V lost 5 bases and J lost 6 bases. The CDR3 nucleotides are TGTGCCAGTAGTGAGGCGGGAGGGCCCTCCGGGGAGCTGTTTTTT. The encoded protein is CASSEAGGPSGELFF. The variable domain in full, with the rest retrieved from reference TRBV19 and TRBJ2-2, is DGGITQSPKYLFRKEGQNVTLSCEQNLNHDAMYWYRQDPGQGLRLIYYSQIVNDFQKGDIAEGYSVSREKKESFPLTVTSAQKNPTAFYLCASSEAGGPSGELFFGEGSRLTVL.

V is TRBV7-9 and J is TRBJ2-1; a possible D gene is TRBD1 (5 bases). The germline CDR1 and CDR2 sequences are SEHNR and FQNEAQ (reference sequence). The ends were cut back, 2 bases at V and 8 bases at J, with 16 bases in the middle. The CDR3 length is 15 residues. The CDR3 protein is CASSLSPTGPDEQFF. CDR3 bases: TGTGCCAGCAGCTTATCACCTACAGGTCCGGATGAGCAGTTCTTC.